These 25 T cell receptor beta chains originate from one sample sequenced in a study of blood T cells in healthy people across ages. Together with a sample-barcoded 5' primer, a J-beta primer mix was included in a second PCR lasting about 7 to 11 cycles. TCRdb redid the calling of the 5' RACE reads with MiXCR, one entry per CDR3 protein. The table has around 1,900,000 distinct CDR3 sequences, about two fifths seen once; the top ten hold roughly 23%. The sequencing sample was made of blood. The receptor set was obtained from a human donor in good health.

The chain uses TRBV5-1 and TRBJ1-1; D remains unclear. This CDR3 is built from 15 residues. The germline V and J ends were trimmed by 2 bases and 2 bases, with 13 bases remaining between them. Germline CDR1 reads SGHRS; CDR2 reads YFSETQ. The CDR3 DNA is TGCGCCAGCAGCTTTACCCTCGACCCTAACACTGAAGCTTTCTTT. Translating it yields CASSFTLDPNTEAFF. The full variable domain, its missing parts supplied by reference TRBV5-1 and TRBJ1-1, is KAGVTQTPRYLIKTRGQQVTLSCSPISGHRSVSWYQQTPGQGLQFLFEYFSETQRNKGNFPGRFSGRQFSNSRSEMNVSTLELGDSALYLCASSFTLDPNTEAFFGQGTRLTVV.

The CDR3 here is CASSEYLGQGAGEQFF. Here the CDR3 DNA reads TGTGCCAGCAGTGAATACCTGGGTCAGGGGGCTGGTGAGCAGTTCTTC. This chain joins TRBV2 and TRBJ2-1; 8 bases fit TRBD1. V shed 2 bases and J 9 bases; nucleotides not matched to a gene: 12. Germline CDR1 is SNHLY and CDR2 is FYNNEI. This CDR3 region has 16 residues.

This clonotype was found a few times. This chain connects TRBV6-5 to TRBJ1-1; 7 nucleotides align to TRBD1. Germline values: CDR1 MNHEY, CDR2 SVGAGI. The CDR3 consists of 13 residues. V shed 0 bases and J 7 bases; nucleotides not matched to a gene: 2. For the CDR3, the DNA is TGTGCCAGCAGTTACTCCGGACAGGATGAAGCTTTCTTT. Amino acid sequence: CASSYSGQDEAFF.

The chain couples TRBV27 to TRBJ2-1; D is ambiguous. The CDR3 has 15 amino acids. Trimming stripped 5 bases from V and 1 base from J, with 12 bases between. Germline CDR1 is MNHEY and CDR2 is SMNVEV (reference sequence). CDR3 DNA sequence: TGTGCCAGCAGTCCCCACATGGGATCCTACAATGAGCAGTTCTTC. Protein product: CASSPHMGSYNEQFF.

This clonotype was seen only a few times. This chain uses TRBV7-2 with TRBJ1-2; TRBD1 matches at 9 bases. There are 16 residues in the CDR3. The germline V gene encodes CDR1 SGHTA and CDR2 FQGNSA. The ends lost 1 base at V and 8 bases at J; junction bases unmatched: 11. Here the CDR3 reads CASSLVSGTGPSGYTF. For the CDR3, the DNA is TGTGCCAGCAGCTTAGTTTCCGGGACAGGGCCTAGCGGCTACACCTTC.

This chain connects TRBV7-9 to TRBJ1-2; D is ambiguous. CDR3 length: 15 amino acids. Germline V gives CDR1 SEHNR, CDR2 FQNEAQ (reference sequence). The V and J ends lost 1 base and 4 bases respectively, with 13 bases between them. The DNA for the CDR3 is TGTGCCAGCAGCTTAGAAGAGGCGGCAAGCTATGGCTACACCTTC. Its translation: CASSLEEAASYGYTF.

The table lists this clonotype with a few counts. The gene calls are TRBV7-9 and TRBJ1-1; D gene ambiguous. This CDR3 comprises 14 residues. CDR1 SEHNR and CDR2 FQNEAQ come from the germline V gene (reference sequence). V was clipped by 1 base and J by 8 bases, with 14 bases between them. DNA of the CDR3: TGTGCCAGCAGCTTAGGCAACGTGGCGGTAGAAGCTTTCTTT. It specifies CASSLGNVAVEAFF.

This clonotype has more than one count but fewer than ten. V is TRBV11-2 and J is TRBJ1-4, with 11 bases fitting TRBD1. V trimming: 4 bases; J trimming: 3 bases; junction bases outside the gene matches: 1. This CDR3 has 15 amino acids. Germline V gives CDR1 SGHAT, CDR2 FQNNGV. Here the CDR3 reads CASSSDRGPNEKLFF. CDR3 DNA sequence: TGTGCCAGCAGCTCGGACAGGGGGCCTAATGAAAAACTGTTTTTT.

This clonotype was detected only a few times. The gene calls are TRBV7-3 and TRBJ2-5; D is possibly TRBD2 (6 bases). In germline, CDR1 is SGHTA, CDR2 FQGTGA. The V end lost 3 bases, the J end lost 4 bases, and 12 bases lay between the germline ends. CDR3 length: 14 amino acids. DNA of the CDR3: TGTGCCAGCAGCTTTACTGGGGGAGGAGAGACCCAGTACTTC. Amino acid sequence: CASSFTGGGETQYF.

The table lists this clonotype with a few counts. The J gene is TRBJ2-1, the V gene TRBV28, with TRBD2 matching over 8 bases. Germline-derived CDR1 and CDR2 are MDHEN and SYDVKM. There are 16 residues in the CDR3. V was clipped by 6 bases and J by 2 bases; unmatched bases: 9. This CDR3 reads CASRSVAGTTYNEQFF. DNA for the CDR3: TGTGCCAGCAGAAGCGTAGCGGGAACGACCTACAATGAGCAGTTCTTC.

The J gene is TRBJ2-7, the V gene TRBV15; D unresolved. Germline V gives CDR1 LNHNV, CDR2 YYDKDF (reference sequence). V dropped 0 bases and J dropped 3 bases, with 12 bases sitting between them. This CDR3 comprises 15 residues. CDR3 protein: CATSRDSKGIYEQYF. The CDR3, as DNA: TGTGCCACCAGCAGAGATTCTAAAGGGATCTACGAGCAGTACTTC. The full variable domain, in which reference TRBV15 and TRBJ2-7 provide the parts outside the CDR3, is DAMVIQNPRYQVTQFGKPVTLSCSQTLNHNVMYWYQQKSSQAPKLLFHYYDKDFNNEADTPDNFQSRRPNTSFCFLDIRSPGLGDTAMYLCATSRDSKGIYEQYFGPGTRLTVT.

The chain joins TRBV6-2 or TRBV6-3 to TRBJ2-1; the D is unclear. CDR3 length: 9 amino acids. Trimming left V 8 bases short and J 12 bases short, with 8 bases between. Germline CDR1 is MNHEY and CDR2 is SVGEGT. The CDR3 region has the DNA TGTGCCAGCGGCCTGGGGCAGTTCTTC. Translated, it gives CASGLGQFF.

In its sample, this clonotype was seen a few times. The chain uses TRBV6-1 and TRBJ1-1; a weak D match, TRBD1 (5 bases). Trimming removed 2 bases at V and 1 base at J, with 8 bases between. Germline-derived CDR1 and CDR2 are MNHNS and SASEGT. This CDR3 is 14 amino acids long. CDR3 DNA: TGTGCCAGCAGTGAAAAGGGGCCGAACACTGAAGCTTTCTTT. Translated, it gives CASSEKGPNTEAFF.

This clonotype appeared once. One end of the junction does not line up with germline, which may come from a read error. The chain joins TRBV5-1 to TRBJ2-1; TRBD2 agrees at 13 bases. The DNA end is a closer match to TRBJ2-7, so the J assignment may be wrong. The germline V gene has CDR1 SGHRS and CDR2 YFSETQ. The length of the CDR3 is 16 residues. This chain's CDR3 is CASSWGLAGLSHEQYF. The CDR3 region has the DNA TGCGCCAGCAGCTGGGGACTAGCGGGGCTCTCCCACGAGCAGTACTTC.

This chain uses TRBV10-3 with TRBJ2-3; either TRBD1 or TRBD2 may fit D (6 bases each). Germline CDR1 is ENHRY and CDR2 is SYGVKD. There are 12 residues in the CDR3. V lost 11 bases and J lost 1, with 10 bases in between. The CDR3 DNA sequence: TGTGCCCCGAGGGGGGGCACAGATACGCAGTATTTT. Amino acids: CAPRGGTDTQYF.

The gene calls are TRBV20-1 and TRBJ2-1; D might be TRBD1 or TRBD2, each matching 5 bases. This CDR3 comprises 13 residues. Germline V gene sequence: CDR1 DFQATT, CDR2 SNEGSKA (reference sequence). V gave up 8 bases and J gave up 8 bases, with 19 bases separating them. The CDR3 coding sequence is TGCAGTTGCCCCGACGGGACCGGCGATGAGCAGTTCTTC. As protein: CSCPDGTGDEQFF.

The chain has TRBV4-3 and TRBJ1-6; a possible D gene is TRBD1 (6 bases). The CDR3 loop spans 17 amino acids. Germline V gives CDR1 LGHNA, CDR2 YSLEER. V dropped 1 base and J dropped 5 bases, with 15 bases sitting between them. The DNA for the CDR3 is TGCGCCAGCAGCCAAGGTACAGGGACCTTTGATAATTCACCCCTCCACTTT. The encoded protein is CASSQGTGTFDNSPLHF.

V is TRBV10-3 and J is TRBJ2-7; D may be TRBD1 (6 bases). The CDR3 runs 14 residues. CDR1 is ENHRY and CDR2 is SYGVKD in the germline V gene. V was clipped by 0 bases and J by 3 bases, with 9 bases between them. CDR3 in DNA: TGTGCCATCAGTGAGTCAATAGGGGGCTACGAGCAGTACTTC. The encoded protein is CAISESIGGYEQYF.

In this sample, this clonotype turned up many times. The chain carries TRBV3-1 and TRBJ2-7; 7 nucleotides match TRBD2. There are 13 residues in the CDR3. Trimming took 0 bases from V and 7 from J; bases not matched to a gene: 3. Germline CDR1 reads LGHDT; CDR2 reads YNNKEL (reference sequence). The CDR3: CASSQDRGREQYF. The CDR3 DNA reads TGTGCCAGCAGCCAAGATCGCGGGAGAGAGCAGTACTTC.

The gene calls are TRBV7-2 and TRBJ2-4; maybe TRBD2 (6 bases). The V end lost 5 bases, the J end lost 7 bases, and 18 bases lay between the germline ends. The CDR3 contains 15 residues. CDR1 SGHTA and CDR2 FQGNSA come from the germline V gene. This CDR3 is CASSPRGRAGNIQYF. Written as DNA, the CDR3 is TGTGCCAGCAGCCCCAGAGGCAGGGCGGGGAACATTCAGTACTTC.

J is TRBJ2-5 and V is TRBV20-1, with D perhaps TRBD2 (6 bases). V lost 1 base and J 4 bases, leaving 13 bases between the germline ends. The germline CDR1 and CDR2 sequences are DFQATT and SNEGSKA (reference sequence). The CDR3 consists of 14 residues. The CDR3 nucleotides are TGCAGTGCTAGAGTTTTGTGCGGGGTAGAGACCCAGTACTTC. As protein: CSARVLCGVETQYF.

This sequence joins TRBV4-3 and TRBJ1-1; 7 bases align to TRBD1. The CDR3 is 13 residues long. Germline V lookup: CDR1 LGHNA, CDR2 YSLEER. Trimming removed 2 bases from V and 8 bases from J; junction bases left unmatched: 5. The CDR3 is CASSQTGVAEAFF. The CDR3 region has the DNA TGCGCCAGCAGCCAAACAGGGGTGGCCGAAGCTTTCTTT.

This clonotype was seen more than once but under ten times. Compared with germline, one end of the junction differs, possibly owing to a read error. The chain couples TRBV7-2 to TRBJ1-2; TRBD1 matches at 9 bases. The CDR3 contains 16 residues. Germline assignment: CDR1 SGHTA and CDR2 FQGNSA. The CDR3 region has the DNA TGTGCCAGCAGCTCCAACACAGGGGGCGCCGACTATGGCAACACCTTC. This sequence encodes CASSSNTGGADYGNTF.

This clonotype was counted only a few times. V usage is TRBV4-3 and J usage is TRBJ1-4, with D possibly being TRBD1 (5 bases). The ends were cut back, 4 bases at V and 8 bases at J, with 14 bases in the middle. Per the germline V gene, CDR1 is LGHNA and CDR2 is YSLEER. The CDR3 spans 14 residues. The CDR3 is CASSPRDEVEKLFF. The DNA of the CDR3 is TGCGCCAGCAGCCCCCGGGACGAAGTCGAAAAACTGTTTTTT.

The rearrangement uses TRBV7-6 and TRBJ1-6, with D unresolved. This CDR3 contains 13 residues. Between the trimmed V and J ends, which lost 0 bases and 7 bases, there was a span of 4 bases. CDR1 and CDR2 (germline): SGHVS, FNYEAQ. CDR3 sequence (DNA): TGTGCCAGCAGCTTAGCGATAAATTCACCCCTCCACTTT. It encodes CASSLAINSPLHF.